One sample yielded the 10 T cell receptor beta chains listed below, sequenced in a study of blood T cell repertoires in COVID-19. This table comes from immunoSEQ multiplex PCR, and its TCRdb copy is limited to in-frame clones, with some not included. Here the sample spans tens of thousands of clones, about 79% being singletons. The material sequenced was peripheral blood. The receptors shown here come from a woman aged 60 to 75 with acute or convalescent COVID-19.

V gene TRBV6-5 combines with J gene TRBJ1-2; possible D gene TRBD1, 5 bases. The V and J ends lost 5 bases and 8 bases respectively, with 15 bases between them. Germline lookup yields CDR1 MNHEY and CDR2 SVGAGI. This CDR3 has 13 amino acids. CDR3 in DNA: TGTGCCAGCAGTAAACAGGTTTACGGAGGCTACACCTTC. Translated, it gives CASSKQVYGGYTF.

The chain recombines TRBV2 with TRBJ1-2; 7 positions match TRBD1. The CDR3 loop spans 12 amino acids. The germline CDR1 and CDR2 sequences are SNHLY and FYNNEI. V lost 5 bases, J lost 8 bases, and 5 bases stayed unmatched. CDR3 region: CASSYDREGYTF. DNA for the CDR3: TGTGCCAGCAGTTACGACAGGGAGGGCTACACCTTC.

J is TRBJ2-7 and V is TRBV19; 7 positions match TRBD1. The CDR3 consists of 15 residues. CDR1 and CDR2 (germline): LNHDA, SQIVND (reference sequence). J was trimmed by 2 bases and V by 2 bases; bases with no gene match: 6. CDR3 nucleotide sequence: TGTGCCAGTAGTATAAGGTCTCAGGGGGCCTACGAGCAGTACTTC. Translated, it gives CASSIRSQGAYEQYF. The complete variable domain, with remaining parts taken from reference TRBV19 and TRBJ2-7, reads DGGITQSPKYLFRKEGQNVTLSCEQNLNHDAMYWYRQDPGQGLRLIYYSQIVNDFQKGDIAEGYSVSREKKESFPLTVTSAQKNPTAFYLCASSIRSQGAYEQYFGPGTRLTVT.

The genes are TRBV11-2 and TRBJ1-1, with a tentative D call TRBD1 (6 bases). This CDR3 is 16 amino acids long. The germline V and J ends were trimmed by 4 bases and 1 base, with 16 bases remaining between them. Germline CDR1 is SGHAT and CDR2 is FQNNGV. The CDR3 protein is CASSSQGLVRNTEAFF. DNA of the CDR3: TGTGCCAGCAGCTCACAGGGTTTGGTCCGGAACACTGAAGCTTTCTTT.

The chain combines TRBV5-1 with TRBJ2-7, with 12 bases that match TRBD1. The CDR3 consists of 17 residues. CDR1 is SGHRS, CDR2 YFSETQ, per germline. Unmatched junction bases numbered 14, after V lost 4 bases and J lost 6 bases. This chain's CDR3 is CASSTGTGGSWVFEQYF. DNA of the CDR3: TGCGCCAGCAGCACCGGGACAGGGGGCTCTTGGGTGTTCGAGCAGTACTTC. Together with reference TRBV5-1 and TRBJ2-7, the CDR3 gives the full variable domain: KAGVTQTPRYLIKTRGQQVTLSCSPISGHRSVSWYQQTPGQGLQFLFEYFSETQRNKGNFPGRFSGRQFSNSRSEMNVSTLELGDSALYLCASSTGTGGSWVFEQYFGPGTRLTVT.

The genes are TRBV6-5 and TRBJ1-4, with D perhaps TRBD1 (5 bases). Trimming stripped 7 bases from V and 3 bases from J, with 12 bases between. The CDR3 runs 14 residues. Per germline, CDR1 MNHEY and CDR2 SVGAGI. The CDR3 DNA reads as TGTGCCAGCAAGTCGGGGACTGCTAATGAAAAACTGTTTTTT. It translates to CASKSGTANEKLFF.

The V gene is TRBV6-2 or TRBV6-3, the J gene TRBJ1-1, with D possibly matching TRBD1 (6 bases). The ends were cut back, 6 bases at V and 6 bases at J, with 8 bases in the middle. Germline values: CDR1 MNHEY, CDR2 SVGEGT. The CDR3 covers 11 residues. The CDR3 loop is CASSQGSEAFF. CDR3 sequence (DNA): TGTGCCAGCAGCCAGGGGTCTGAAGCTTTCTTT.

V is TRBV6-5 and J is TRBJ1-3; no clear D gene. The CDR3 has 14 amino acids. The germline CDR1 and CDR2 sequences are MNHEY and SVGAGI. V lost 5 bases to trimming and J lost 3 bases, with 11 bases between them. The CDR3 bases are TGTGCCAGCAGTACTAGGACGGATGGAAACACCATATATTTT. It specifies CASSTRTDGNTIYF.

The chain links TRBV10-2 to TRBJ2-7, with a tentative D call TRBD2 (5 bases). Trimming shortened V by 5 bases and J by 2 bases, and 10 bases separated the two germline ends. The CDR3 loop spans 13 amino acids. The V gene's germline CDR1 is WSHSY and CDR2 SAAADI. Here the CDR3 reads CASSQDGAYEQYF. CDR3 DNA sequence: TGCGCCAGCAGTCAGGACGGGGCCTACGAGCAGTACTTC.

V usage is TRBV27 and J usage is TRBJ1-5; 8 nucleotides line up with TRBD1. From germline, CDR1 is MNHEY and CDR2 SMNVEV (reference sequence). The CDR3 sequence is 19 residues long. Trimming removed 5 bases from V and 6 bases from J; junction bases left unmatched: 21. CDR3 DNA sequence: TGTGCCAGCAGTCACAGCCAGGCCGGGACAGGATTGACCGGTCAGCCCCAGCATTTT. Amino acids: CASSHSQAGTGLTGQPQHF.